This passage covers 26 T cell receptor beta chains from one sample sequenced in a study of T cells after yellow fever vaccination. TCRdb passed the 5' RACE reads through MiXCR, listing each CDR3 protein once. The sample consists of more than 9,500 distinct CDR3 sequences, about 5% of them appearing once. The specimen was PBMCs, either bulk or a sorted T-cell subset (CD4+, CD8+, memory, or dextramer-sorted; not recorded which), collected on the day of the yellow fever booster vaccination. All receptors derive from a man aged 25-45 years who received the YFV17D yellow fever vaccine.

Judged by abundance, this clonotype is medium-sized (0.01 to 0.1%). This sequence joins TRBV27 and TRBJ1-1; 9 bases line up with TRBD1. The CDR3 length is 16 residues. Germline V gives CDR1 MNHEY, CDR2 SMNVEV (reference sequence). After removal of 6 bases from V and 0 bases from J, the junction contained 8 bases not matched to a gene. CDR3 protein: CASRRTGATMNTEAFF. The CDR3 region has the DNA TGTGCCAGCAGACGGACAGGGGCGACAATGAACACTGAAGCTTTCTTT.

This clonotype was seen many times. CDR3 sequence reads: CSARESSRGNIQYF. CDR3 in DNA: TGCAGTGCTAGAGAATCCTCCAGGGGAAACATTCAGTACTTC. The chain combines TRBV20-1 with TRBJ2-4, with D maybe TRBD1 (6 bases). Trimming took 0 bases from V and 6 from J, leaving 12 bases between them. Germline-derived CDR1 and CDR2 are DFQATT and SNEGSKA (reference sequence). This CDR3 is built from 14 residues.

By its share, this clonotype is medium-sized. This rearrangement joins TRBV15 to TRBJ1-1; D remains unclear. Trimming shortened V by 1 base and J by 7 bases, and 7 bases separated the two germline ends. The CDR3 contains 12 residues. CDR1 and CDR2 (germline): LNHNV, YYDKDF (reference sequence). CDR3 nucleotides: TGTGCCACCAGCAGAGTATCCAGTGAAGCTTTCTTT. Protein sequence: CATSRVSSEAFF.

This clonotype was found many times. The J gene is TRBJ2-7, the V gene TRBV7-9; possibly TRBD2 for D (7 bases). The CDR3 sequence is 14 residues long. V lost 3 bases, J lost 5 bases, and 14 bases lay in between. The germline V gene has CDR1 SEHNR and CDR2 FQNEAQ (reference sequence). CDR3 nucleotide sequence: TGTGCCAGCAGCTTGCCCCGGGGGGCCCACGAGCAGTACTTC. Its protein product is CASSLPRGAHEQYF.

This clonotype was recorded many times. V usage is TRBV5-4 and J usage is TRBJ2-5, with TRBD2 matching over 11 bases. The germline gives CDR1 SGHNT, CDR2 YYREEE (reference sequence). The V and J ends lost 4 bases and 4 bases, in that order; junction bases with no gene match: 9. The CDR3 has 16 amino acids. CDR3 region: CASSPSSGRIVETQYF. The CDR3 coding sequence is TGTGCCAGCAGCCCATCTAGCGGGAGGATCGTAGAGACCCAGTACTTC.

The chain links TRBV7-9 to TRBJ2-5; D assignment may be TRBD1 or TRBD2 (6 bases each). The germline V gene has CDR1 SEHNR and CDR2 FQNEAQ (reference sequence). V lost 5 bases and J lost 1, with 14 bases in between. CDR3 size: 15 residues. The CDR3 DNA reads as TGTGCCAGCAGCCACCGCGGGACAACCCAAGAGACCCAGTACTTC. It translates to CASSHRGTTQETQYF. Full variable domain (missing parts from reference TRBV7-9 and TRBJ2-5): DTGVSQNPRHKITKRGQNVTFRCDPISEHNRLYWYRQTLGQGPEFLTYFQNEAQLEKSRLLSDRFSAERPKGSFSTLEIQRTEQGDSAMYLCASSHRGTTQETQYFGPGTRLLVL.

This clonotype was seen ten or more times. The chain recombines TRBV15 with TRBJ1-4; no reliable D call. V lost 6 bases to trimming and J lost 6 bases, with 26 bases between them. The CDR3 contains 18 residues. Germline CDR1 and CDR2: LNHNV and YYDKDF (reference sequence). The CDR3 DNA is TGTGCCACCAGGAAGACCGATGGGCGAACAGATTTTTATGAAAAACTGTTTTTT. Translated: CATRKTDGRTDFYEKLFF.

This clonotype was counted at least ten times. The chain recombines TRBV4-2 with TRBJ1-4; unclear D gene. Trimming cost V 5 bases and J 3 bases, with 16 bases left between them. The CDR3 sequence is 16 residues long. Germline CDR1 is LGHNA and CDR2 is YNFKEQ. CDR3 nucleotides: TGTGCCAGCAGCTCGGCGCTCTCCTCGCCTAATGAAAAACTGTTTTTT. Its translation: CASSSALSSPNEKLFF.

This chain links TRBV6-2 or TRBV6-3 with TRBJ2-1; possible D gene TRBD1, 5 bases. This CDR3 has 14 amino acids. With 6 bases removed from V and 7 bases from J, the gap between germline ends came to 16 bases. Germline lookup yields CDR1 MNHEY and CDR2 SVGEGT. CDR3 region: CASRETRGGNEQFF. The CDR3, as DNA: TGTGCCAGCAGAGAGACAAGGGGTGGGAATGAGCAGTTCTTC.

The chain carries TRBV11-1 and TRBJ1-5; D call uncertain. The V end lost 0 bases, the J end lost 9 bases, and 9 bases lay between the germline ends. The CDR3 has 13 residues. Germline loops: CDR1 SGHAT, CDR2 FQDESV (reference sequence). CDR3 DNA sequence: TGTGCCAGCAGCTTAGCGGACGTCTCGCCCCAGCATTTT. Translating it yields CASSLADVSPQHF.

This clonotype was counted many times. As DNA, the CDR3 is TGTGCCACCAGTGATTTGCGTGGGGGAAGCTATGGCTACACCTTC. This encodes CATSDLRGGSYGYTF. The gene calls are TRBV24-1 and TRBJ1-2; D might be TRBD1 (5 bases). CDR1 is KGHDR, CDR2 SFDVKD, per germline. This CDR3 region has 15 residues. The ends were cut back, 0 bases at V and 4 bases at J, with 11 bases in the middle.

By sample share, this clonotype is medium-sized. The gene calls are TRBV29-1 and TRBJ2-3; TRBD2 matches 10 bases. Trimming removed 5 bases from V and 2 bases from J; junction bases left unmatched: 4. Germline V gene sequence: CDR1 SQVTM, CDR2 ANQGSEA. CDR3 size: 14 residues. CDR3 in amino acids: CSVPGLAVTDTQYF. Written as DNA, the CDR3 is TGCAGCGTTCCAGGACTAGCGGTCACAGATACGCAGTATTTT.

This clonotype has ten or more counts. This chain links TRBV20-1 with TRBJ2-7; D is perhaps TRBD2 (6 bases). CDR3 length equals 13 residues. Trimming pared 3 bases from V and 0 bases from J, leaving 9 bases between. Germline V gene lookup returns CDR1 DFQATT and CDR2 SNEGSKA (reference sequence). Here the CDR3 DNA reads TGCAGTGCTAGGGACTATAGCTCCTACGAGCAGTACTTC. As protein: CSARDYSSYEQYF.

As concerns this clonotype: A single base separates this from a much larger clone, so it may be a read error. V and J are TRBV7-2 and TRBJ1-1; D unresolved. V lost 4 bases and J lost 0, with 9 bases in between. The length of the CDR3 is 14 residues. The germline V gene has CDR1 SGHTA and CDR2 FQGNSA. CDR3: CASSSRRMNTEAFF. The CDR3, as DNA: TGTGCCAGCAGCTCCAGACGGATGAACACTGAAGCTTTCTTT.

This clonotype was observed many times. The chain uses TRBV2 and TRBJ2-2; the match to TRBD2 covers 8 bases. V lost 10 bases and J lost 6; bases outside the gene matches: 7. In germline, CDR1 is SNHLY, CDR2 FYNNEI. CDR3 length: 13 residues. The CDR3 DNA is TGTGCCACTTCTCAGCGGGAGTCCGGGGAGCTGTTTTTT. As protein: CATSQRESGELFF.

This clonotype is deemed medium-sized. This chain's CDR3 is CASSVRIGGGEKLFF. The CDR3 region has the DNA TGCGCCAGCAGCGTTCGAATAGGGGGCGGCGAAAAACTGTTTTTT. This sequence joins TRBV4-3 and TRBJ1-4, with 7 bases fitting TRBD1. Losses at the gene ends were 5 bases for V and 8 bases for J; bases not matched to a gene: 11. Germline V lookup: CDR1 LGHNA, CDR2 YSLEER. CDR3 length equals 15 residues.

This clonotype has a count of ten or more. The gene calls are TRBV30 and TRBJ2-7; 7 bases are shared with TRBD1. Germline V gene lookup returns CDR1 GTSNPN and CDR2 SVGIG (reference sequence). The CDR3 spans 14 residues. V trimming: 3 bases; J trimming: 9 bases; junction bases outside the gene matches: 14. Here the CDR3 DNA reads TGTGCCTGGAGGGAACCGGGACAGAGGGCTCGGCAGTACTTC. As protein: CAWREPGQRARQYF.

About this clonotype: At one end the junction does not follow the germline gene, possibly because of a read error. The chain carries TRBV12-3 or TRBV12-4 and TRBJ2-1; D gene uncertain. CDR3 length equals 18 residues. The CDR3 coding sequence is TGTACCAGCTGTTTAGTTATCCCGGGTAGCAGGTCATACAATGAGCAGTTCTTC. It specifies CTSCLVIPGSRSYNEQFF.

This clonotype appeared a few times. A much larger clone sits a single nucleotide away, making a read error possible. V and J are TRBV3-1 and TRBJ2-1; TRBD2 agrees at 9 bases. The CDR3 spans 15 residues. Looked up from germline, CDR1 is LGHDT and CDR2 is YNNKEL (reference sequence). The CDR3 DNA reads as TGTGCCTGCAGCCAAGCTAGCGGGGCGAACAATGAGCAGTTCTTC. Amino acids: CACSQASGANNEQFF.

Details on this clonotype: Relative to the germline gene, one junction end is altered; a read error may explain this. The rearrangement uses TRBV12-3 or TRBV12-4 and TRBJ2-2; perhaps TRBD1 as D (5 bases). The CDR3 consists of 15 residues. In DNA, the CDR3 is TGTGCCAGCAGTTTAGCAGGGGCGAACACCTGGGAGCTGTTTTTT. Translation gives CASSLAGANTWELFF.

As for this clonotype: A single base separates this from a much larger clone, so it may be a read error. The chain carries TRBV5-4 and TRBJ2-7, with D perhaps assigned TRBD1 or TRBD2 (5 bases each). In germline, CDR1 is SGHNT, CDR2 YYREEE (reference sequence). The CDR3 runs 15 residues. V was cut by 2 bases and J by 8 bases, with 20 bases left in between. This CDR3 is CASSLWGLSGHKQYF. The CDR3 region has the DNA TGTGCCAGCAGCTTATGGGGTCTTTCGGGGCACAAGCAGTACTTC.

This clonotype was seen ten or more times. CDR3 residues: CSAQRFAGVQDTQYF. Written as DNA, the CDR3 is TGCAGCGCACAGCGGTTTGCGGGAGTTCAAGATACGCAGTATTTT. This chain connects TRBV29-1 to TRBJ2-3; TRBD2 aligns across 7 bases. The CDR3 is 15 residues long. Germline-derived CDR1 and CDR2 are SQVTM and ANQGSEA. V lost 7 bases to trimming and J lost 5 bases; unmatched junction nucleotides: 15.

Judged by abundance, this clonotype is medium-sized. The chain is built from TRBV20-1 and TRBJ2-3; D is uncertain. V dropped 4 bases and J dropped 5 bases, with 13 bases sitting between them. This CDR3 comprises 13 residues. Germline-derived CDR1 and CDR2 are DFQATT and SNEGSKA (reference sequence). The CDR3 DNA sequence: TGCAGTGCTACTTCCCCGACGGTAGATACGCAGTATTTT. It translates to CSATSPTVDTQYF.

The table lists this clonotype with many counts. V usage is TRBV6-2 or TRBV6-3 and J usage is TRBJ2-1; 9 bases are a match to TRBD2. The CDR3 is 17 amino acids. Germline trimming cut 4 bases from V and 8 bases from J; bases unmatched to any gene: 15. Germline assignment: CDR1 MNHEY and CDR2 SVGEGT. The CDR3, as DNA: TGTGCCAGCAGTTTAATTAGCGGGAGAGTTCATTCGGATGAGCAGTTCTTC. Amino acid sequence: CASSLISGRVHSDEQFF.

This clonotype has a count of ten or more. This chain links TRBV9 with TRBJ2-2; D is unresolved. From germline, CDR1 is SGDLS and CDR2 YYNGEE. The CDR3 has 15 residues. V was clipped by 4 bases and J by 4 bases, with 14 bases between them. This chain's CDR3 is CASSLTPTRTGELFF. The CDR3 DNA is TGTGCCAGCAGCCTTACTCCCACGCGCACCGGGGAGCTGTTTTTT.

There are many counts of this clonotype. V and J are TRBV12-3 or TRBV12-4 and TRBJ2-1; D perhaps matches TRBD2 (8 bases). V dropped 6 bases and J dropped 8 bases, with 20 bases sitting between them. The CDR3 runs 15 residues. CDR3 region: CASRQTSVDRDEQFF. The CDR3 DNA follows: TGTGCCAGCAGGCAGACTAGCGTCGACAGGGATGAGCAGTTCTTC.